A selection of T cell receptor beta chains follows, all from one sample in a study of T cells in localized non-small cell lung cancer. Method: immunoSEQ multiplex PCR; TCRdb's copy keeps in-frame clones and lacks some. The sample includes 25,000 to 30,000 clones, approximately 90% seen only once; the top ten take 13%. The source material was peripheral blood, sampled before any cancer treatment. These TCRs come from a female donor older than 55 with stage III squamous cell lung carcinoma. Each CDR3 is given without its conserved first and last residue. Each record gives: V gene, D gene, CDR3 protein. A D gene is named only where the DNA matches it firmly.

v_call: TRBV2; d_call: TRBD1; cdr3_aa: ASRVTGDGYT
v_call: TRBV19; d_call: -; cdr3_aa: ASSRDTSDEQY
v_call: TRBV5-1; d_call: TRBD1; cdr3_aa: ASSDQTGVTEAF
v_call: TRBV15; d_call: -; cdr3_aa: ATSRDGLRGETQY
v_call: TRBV5-6; d_call: -; cdr3_aa: ASSTGPNTEAF
v_call: TRBV30; d_call: -; cdr3_aa: AWSGRRTSYSNQPQH
v_call: TRBV4-3; d_call: TRBD1; cdr3_aa: ASSQEDREWNGYT
v_call: TRBV28; d_call: TRBD2; cdr3_aa: ASSLRRDSGSPSYEQY
v_call: TRBV6-6; d_call: TRBD1; cdr3_aa: ASSPTNRGAEAF
v_call: TRBV9; d_call: TRBD1; cdr3_aa: ASSATGVTPEAF
v_call: TRBV2; d_call: -; cdr3_aa: ASSEMNTEAF
v_call: TRBV19; d_call: TRBD1; cdr3_aa: ASSIGQGAPDTQY
v_call: TRBV10-3; d_call: -; cdr3_aa: AISDSQGFNQPQH
v_call: TRBV27; d_call: TRBD1; cdr3_aa: ASRITGVNQPQH
v_call: TRBV28; d_call: TRBD2; cdr3_aa: ASSSLAGGEQY
v_call: TRBV29-1; d_call: -; cdr3_aa: SVARPGANYGYT
v_call: TRBV27; d_call: -; cdr3_aa: ASSLRGEGPDTQY
v_call: TRBV7-3; d_call: -; cdr3_aa: ASSSEREQQYNEQF
v_call: TRBV27; d_call: -; cdr3_aa: ASRLIKLDSYEQY
v_call: TRBV27; d_call: TRBD2; cdr3_aa: ASSLSAGGLLSYEQY
v_call: TRBV5-1; d_call: TRBD2; cdr3_aa: ASSTTSGRTDTQY
v_call: TRBV9; d_call: TRBD2; cdr3_aa: ASSVVPAGYEQY
v_call: TRBV29-1; d_call: -; cdr3_aa: SVERQGGTDTQY
v_call: TRBV9; d_call: -; cdr3_aa: ASSVGRDKTFYEQY
v_call: TRBV28; d_call: TRBD1; cdr3_aa: ASRSNRGLTEAF